The 31 T cell receptor beta chains given below trace back to one sample, sequenced in a study of T cells in Graves' hyperthyroidism and ophthalmopathy. The source material, RNA transcripts, was used to amplify TCR beta CDR3 regions. The study used the HTBI primer set for a first-round RT-PCR of the TCR CDR3. TCRdb reprocessed the multiplex PCR reads via MiXCR and lists one record per CDR3 protein. The sample records over 350,000 distinct CDR3 sequences, roughly 18% being singletons. Sample: blood. Every receptor here comes from a man between 18 and 35 years old with Graves' ophthalmopathy.

This clonotype has ten or more counts. The chain recombines TRBV13 with TRBJ1-6; tentatively, D is TRBD1 (5 bases). This CDR3 is 15 amino acids long. V was pared by 4 bases and J by 9 bases, with 16 bases between. Germline loops: CDR1 PRHDT, CDR2 FYEKMQ (reference sequence). CDR3 protein: CASSSTGQKGSPLHF. CDR3 DNA: TGTGCCAGCAGCTCCACCGGACAAAAGGGTTCACCCCTCCACTTT.

The genes are TRBV20-1 and TRBJ2-3; 9 positions match TRBD2. This CDR3 is built from 16 residues. Trimming took 6 bases from V and 4 from J; bases not matched to a gene: 14. CDR1 and CDR2 from the germline V gene are DFQATT and SNEGSKA (reference sequence). This CDR3 is CSALGGGLAFPDTQYF. The CDR3 bases are TGCAGTGCCCTCGGGGGGGGACTAGCCTTCCCAGATACGCAGTATTTT.

Details on this clonotype: The junction and the germline gene differ at one end; a read error may be behind it. J is TRBJ1-6 and V is TRBV12-3 or TRBV12-4; D is ambiguous. This CDR3 comprises 14 residues. The CDR3 reads CASSHPPKDSPLHF. The CDR3 DNA follows: TGCGCCAGCAGCCACCCACCAAAGGATTCACCCCTCCACTTT.

This clonotype occurred many times. J is TRBJ2-7 and V is TRBV5-1; 9 bases are a match to TRBD1. Per germline, CDR1 SGHRS and CDR2 YFSETQ. The V segment lost 4 bases and the J segment 3 bases; nucleotides outside the gene matches: 11. The CDR3 has 16 amino acids. The DNA of the CDR3 is TGCGCCAGCAGCACCTCTTTCGGGACAGGGTTCTACGAGCAGTACTTC. Its translation: CASSTSFGTGFYEQYF.

The table lists this clonotype with many counts. The rearrangement links TRBV27 to TRBJ1-3, with D perhaps TRBD1 (6 bases). CDR3 size: 14 residues. Germline V gene data show CDR1 as MNHEY and CDR2 as SMNVEV (reference sequence). The germline V and J ends were trimmed by 6 bases and 0 bases, with 9 bases remaining between them. Written as DNA, the CDR3 is TGTGCCAGCAGACAGGGCCACTCTGGAAACACCATATATTTT. Amino acids: CASRQGHSGNTIYF.

A remark on this clonotype: A clone one base away is much larger, so this may be a read error. The chain combines TRBV7-9 with TRBJ2-5; 7 nucleotides line up with TRBD1. Germline assignment: CDR1 SEHNR and CDR2 FQNEAQ (reference sequence). The CDR3 has 15 residues. The V segment lost 4 bases and the J segment 6 bases; nucleotides outside the gene matches: 11. CDR3 coding DNA: TGTGCCAGCAGCTCTAGAAGAGGGGGCAGCCAGACCCAGTACTTC. Its translation is CASSSRRGGSQTQYF.

This clonotype was observed many times. The J gene is TRBJ2-7, the V gene TRBV13; D is undetermined. Trimming pared 5 bases from V and 0 bases from J, leaving 11 bases between. Germline V lookup: CDR1 PRHDT, CDR2 FYEKMQ (reference sequence). This CDR3 is 14 amino acids long. The CDR3 DNA reads TGTGCCAGCAGCCGCCCAATGAGCTCCTACGAGCAGTACTTC. The encoded protein is CASSRPMSSYEQYF. The full variable domain, rest sourced from reference TRBV13 and TRBJ2-7, is AAGVIQSPRHLIKEKRETATLKCYPIPRHDTVYWYQQGPGQDPQFLISFYEKMQSDKGSIPDRFSAQQFSDYHSELNMSSLELGDSALYFCASSRPMSSYEQYFGPGTRLTVT.

The V call is TRBV18, the J call TRBJ1-3; D might be TRBD1 (5 bases). Deletions cut 6 bases from V and 0 bases from J, with 15 bases between. The germline gives CDR1 KGHSH, CDR2 LQKENI. The CDR3 extends over 16 amino acids. The DNA of the CDR3 is TGTGCCAGCTCGCCGGCAGAGGGACGCTCTGGAAACACCATATATTTT. Its translation: CASSPAEGRSGNTIYF. The full variable domain, rest sourced from reference TRBV18 and TRBJ1-3, is NAGVMQNPRHLVRRRGQEARLRCSPMKGHSHVYWYRQLPEEGLKFMVYLQKENIIDESGMPKERFSAEFPKEGPSILRIQQVVRGDSAAYFCASSPAEGRSGNTIYFGEGSWLTVV.

A few counts support this clonotype. This chain connects TRBV5-1 to TRBJ2-2; D is possibly TRBD1 (6 bases). Trimming removed 3 bases at V and 3 bases at J, with 12 bases between. The germline gives CDR1 SGHRS, CDR2 YFSETQ. The CDR3 is 15 amino acids. CDR3 sequence reads: CASSSYREHTGELFF. The DNA of the CDR3 is TGCGCCAGCAGCTCCTACAGGGAGCACACCGGGGAGCTGTTTTTT.

In its sample, this clonotype was seen a few times. This chain links TRBV18 with TRBJ2-7; D possibly corresponds to TRBD1 (6 bases). The V gene lost 8 bases and the J gene lost 2 bases, with 22 bases spanning the gap. This CDR3 is built from 16 residues. CDR1 and CDR2 (germline): KGHSH, LQKENI. In DNA form, the CDR3 reads TGTGCCAGCAGTTTTAGGCAGGGGCCCTCTCCCTACGAGCAGTACTTC. Its protein product is CASSFRQGPSPYEQYF.

J is TRBJ1-1 and V is TRBV12-3 or TRBV12-4; no clear D. CDR3 length: 15 amino acids. V lost 5 bases and J 5 bases, leaving 18 bases between the germline ends. Here the CDR3 reads CASSPTIGRGTEAFF. CDR3 bases: TGTGCCAGCAGTCCGACCATCGGGCGGGGAACTGAAGCTTTCTTT.

This clonotype was seen many times. V usage is TRBV27 and J usage is TRBJ2-7; unclear D gene. V gave up 0 bases and J gave up 3 bases, with 12 bases separating them. Per the germline V gene, CDR1 is MNHEY and CDR2 is SMNVEV (reference sequence). CDR3 size: 15 residues. The CDR3 nucleotides are TGTGCCAGCAGTTTATCGACACCGGTCGTCTACGAGCAGTACTTC. Its translation is CASSLSTPVVYEQYF.

Of note for this clonotype: At one end, the junction sequence differs from germline, possibly due to a read error. V and J are TRBV28 and TRBJ1-3; unclear D gene. The CDR3 runs to 15 residues. Germline lookup yields CDR1 MDHEN and CDR2 SYDVKM. Here the CDR3 DNA reads TGTGCCAGCAGTTTATGGGCAGTTGTTGGAAACGCCATATATTTT. This codes for CASSLWAVVGNAIYF.

The chain is built from TRBV4-1 and TRBJ2-1; 7 bases agree with TRBD2. Germline V CDR1 and CDR2: MGHRA, YSYEKL. The CDR3 has 16 amino acids. The trim removed 0 bases at V and 4 bases at J, leaving 6 bases unmatched. CDR3 sequence reads: CASSQDSASGYNEQFF. The CDR3 DNA sequence: TGCGCCAGCAGCCAAGATAGCGCTAGCGGTTACAATGAGCAGTTCTTC.

This clonotype was recorded a few times. The CDR3 is CQGGGRDYGYTF. CDR3 coding DNA: TGTCAAGGGGGAGGTCGGGACTATGGCTACACCTTC. V is TRBV28 and J is TRBJ1-2; perhaps TRBD1 as D (6 bases). Germline V gene lookup returns CDR1 MDHEN and CDR2 SYDVKM. CDR3 length equals 12 residues.

This clonotype was seen a few times. The chain carries TRBV5-1 and TRBJ1-4; D ambiguous. CDR3 size: 14 residues. Per germline, CDR1 SGHRS and CDR2 YFSETQ. V lost 4 bases and J lost 7, with 14 bases in between. The CDR3 sequence: CASSKDSTSEKLFF. The CDR3, as DNA: TGCGCCAGCAGCAAGGACTCTACCAGTGAAAAACTGTTTTTT.

This clonotype was observed at least ten times. The chain combines TRBV12-3 or TRBV12-4 with TRBJ1-2, with D possibly being TRBD1 (5 bases). The CDR3 has 13 amino acids. The ends were cut back, 3 bases at V and 4 bases at J, with 9 bases in the middle. The CDR3 reads CASSLGQSYGYTF. In DNA form, the CDR3 reads TGTGCCAGCAGTTTGGGGCAGAGCTATGGCTACACCTTC.

This chain connects TRBV4-1 to TRBJ1-2; a possible D gene is TRBD1 (6 bases). This CDR3 contains 14 residues. V lost 3 bases to trimming and J lost 4 bases, with 12 bases between them. Germline loops: CDR1 MGHRA, CDR2 YSYEKL. Written as DNA, the CDR3 is TGCGCCAGCAGCCACGAGGACAGAATCTATGGCTACACCTTC. As protein: CASSHEDRIYGYTF.

This chain joins TRBV7-9 and TRBJ2-7; TRBD2 matches 9 bases. The CDR3 runs 16 residues. V shed 6 bases, J shed 5 bases, and the junction held 14 bases outside the gene matches. The germline CDR1 and CDR2 sequences are SEHNR and FQNEAQ (reference sequence). CDR3 sequence reads: CASSRDSSGARDEQYF. The CDR3 DNA is TGTGCCAGCAGTCGGGACTCTAGCGGGGCCCGAGACGAGCAGTACTTC.

The sample holds many counts of this clonotype. The chain couples TRBV2 to TRBJ1-1; D might be TRBD1 (6 bases). The CDR3 spans 16 residues. CDR1 is SNHLY, CDR2 FYNNEI, per germline. V lost 5 bases, J lost 1 base, and 17 bases lay in between. CDR3 coding DNA: TGTGCCAGCAGTCTCTACAGGATAGGGGGGAACACTGAAGCTTTCTTT. Its translation is CASSLYRIGGNTEAFF. The variable domain in full, with the rest retrieved from reference TRBV2 and TRBJ1-1, is EPEVTQTPSHQVTQMGQEVILRCVPISNHLYFYWYRQILGQKVEFLVSFYNNEISEKSEIFDDQFSVERPDGSNFTLKIRSTKLEDSAMYFCASSLYRIGGNTEAFFGQGTRLTVV.

This clonotype occurred many times. The chain employs TRBV3-1 and TRBJ1-2, with 7 bases that match TRBD1. The J segment lost 8 bases and the V segment lost 1 base, leaving 7 bases of the junction unmatched. The CDR3 covers 14 residues. CDR1 is LGHDT, CDR2 YNNKEL, per germline (reference sequence). The CDR3 nucleotides read TGTGCCAGCAGCCAAGGAGGAGGGGGCGGAGGCTACACCTTC. This sequence encodes CASSQGGGGGGYTF.

The V gene is TRBV20-1, the J gene TRBJ2-7; D gene uncertain. Germline lookup yields CDR1 DFQATT and CDR2 SNEGSKA (reference sequence). Between the trimmed V and J ends, which lost 6 bases and 4 bases, there was a span of 16 bases. This CDR3 is built from 13 residues. The CDR3 DNA sequence: TGCAGTGCAGGAAGCCCGTCCGGTTACGAGCAGTACTTC. Translated, it gives CSAGSPSGYEQYF.

The chain has TRBV28 and TRBJ1-6; unclear D gene. Between the trimmed V and J ends, which lost 5 bases and 7 bases, there was a span of 18 bases. Germline V gene data show CDR1 as MDHEN and CDR2 as SYDVKM. CDR3 length equals 16 residues. The CDR3 nucleotides read TGTGCCAGCAGTCTTGCAACCCGGGCCGTAAATTCACCCCTCCACTTT. The encoded protein is CASSLATRAVNSPLHF. Variable domain in full (rest from reference TRBV28 and TRBJ1-6): DVKVTQSSRYLVKRTGEKVFLECVQDMDHENMFWYRQDPGLGLRLIYFSYDVKMKEKGDIPEGYSVSREKKERFSLILESASTNQTSMYLCASSLATRAVNSPLHFGNGTRLTVT.

This clonotype was recorded at least ten times. This chain joins TRBV7-3 and TRBJ2-2; D possibly corresponds to TRBD1 (6 bases). The CDR3 has 14 amino acids. V shed 6 bases and J shed 2 bases, with 10 bases lying between them. The germline V gene has CDR1 SGHTA and CDR2 FQGTGA. The CDR3 is CASRSDSNTGELFF. CDR3 bases: TGTGCCAGCAGATCGGACAGTAACACCGGGGAGCTGTTTTTT.

The genes are TRBV24-1 and TRBJ2-1; perhaps TRBD1 as D (5 bases). Germline V CDR1 and CDR2: KGHDR, SFDVKD. Trimming removed 2 bases from V and 3 bases from J, with 16 bases in between. CDR3 length: 17 residues. CDR3 amino acids: CATSDSKTADIYNEQFF. The CDR3 nucleotides read TGTGCCACCAGTGATTCCAAGACAGCTGATATCTACAATGAGCAGTTCTTC.

This clonotype was counted many times. The J gene is TRBJ2-7, the V gene TRBV27; D uncertain. Looked up from germline, CDR1 is MNHEY and CDR2 is SMNVEV (reference sequence). This CDR3 is built from 14 residues. V was shortened by 4 bases and J by 0 bases, with 10 bases between the two germline ends. The CDR3 region is CASSYRVSSYEQYF. Written as DNA, the CDR3 is TGTGCCAGCAGTTACCGGGTCTCCTCCTACGAGCAGTACTTC.

The chain recombines TRBV12-3 or TRBV12-4 with TRBJ2-3, with a possible D match to TRBD1 (5 bases). The V gene lost 5 bases and the J gene lost 8 bases, with 14 bases spanning the gap. The CDR3 loop spans 13 amino acids. Here the CDR3 reads CASSTYRQGTQYF. The CDR3, as DNA: TGTGCCAGCAGTACCTACAGGCAGGGTACGCAGTATTTT.

In its sample, this clonotype was seen many times. The chain has TRBV11-3 and TRBJ2-5; D possibly corresponds to TRBD2 (5 bases). The CDR3 length is 14 residues. Trimming shortened V by 1 base and J by 4 bases, and 10 bases separated the two germline ends. Germline V gene data show CDR1 as SGHNT and CDR2 as YENEEA. This CDR3 is CASSLGTAGETQYF. For the CDR3, the DNA is TGTGCCAGCAGCTTAGGGACGGCGGGAGAGACCCAGTACTTC.

Many counts were recorded for this clonotype. The genes are TRBV7-9 and TRBJ2-5; possible D gene TRBD1, 6 bases. Germline CDR1 SEHNR, CDR2 FQNEAQ (reference sequence). The CDR3 covers 13 residues. V dropped 6 bases and J dropped 4 bases, with 12 bases sitting between them. The CDR3 loop is CASRVGALETQYF. CDR3 in DNA: TGTGCCAGCAGAGTGGGGGCGCTAGAGACCCAGTACTTC.

Ten or more counts support this clonotype. The chain links TRBV6-1 to TRBJ1-5, with 8 bases aligning to TRBD1. The germline V gene has CDR1 MNHNS and CDR2 SASEGT. V gave up 2 bases and J gave up 1 base; unmatched junction bases: 7. The CDR3 is 17 residues long. This CDR3 is CASSERPGGVSNQPQHF. The CDR3 nucleotides are TGTGCCAGCAGTGAACGTCCAGGGGGCGTAAGCAATCAGCCCCAGCATTTT.

This clonotype was counted ten times or more. This sequence joins TRBV5-1 and TRBJ1-1; D remains unclear. The CDR3 totals 12 residues. Germline V CDR1 and CDR2: SGHRS, YFSETQ. The germline V and J ends were trimmed by 4 bases and 3 bases, with 7 bases remaining between them. CDR3 sequence: CASSAGHTEAFF. The CDR3 nucleotides read TGCGCCAGCAGCGCGGGCCACACTGAAGCTTTCTTT.